This T cell receptor beta chain is from a study of T-cell memory formation after mild COVID-19. CDR3 length: 14 residues. CDR1 is SGHRS, CDR2 YFSETQ, per germline. Trimming stripped 0 bases from V and 4 bases from J, with 7 bases between. TCRdb redid the calling of the 5' RACE reads with MiXCR, one entry per CDR3 protein. The sample carries almost 350,000 distinct CDR3 sequences, 20% to 25% recorded once. This chain links TRBV5-1 with TRBJ1-4; D uncertain. The specimen was PBMCs or a T cell subset sorted from them (not recorded which). This sequence was found in a man aged 18-30 years who had mild COVID-19 (a few samples of this study predate the infection). Cell type and time point are not known. CDR3 sequence reads: CASSLDRINEKLFF. CDR3 sequence (DNA): TGCGCCAGCAGCTTGGACAGAATTAATGAAAAACTGTTTTTT.